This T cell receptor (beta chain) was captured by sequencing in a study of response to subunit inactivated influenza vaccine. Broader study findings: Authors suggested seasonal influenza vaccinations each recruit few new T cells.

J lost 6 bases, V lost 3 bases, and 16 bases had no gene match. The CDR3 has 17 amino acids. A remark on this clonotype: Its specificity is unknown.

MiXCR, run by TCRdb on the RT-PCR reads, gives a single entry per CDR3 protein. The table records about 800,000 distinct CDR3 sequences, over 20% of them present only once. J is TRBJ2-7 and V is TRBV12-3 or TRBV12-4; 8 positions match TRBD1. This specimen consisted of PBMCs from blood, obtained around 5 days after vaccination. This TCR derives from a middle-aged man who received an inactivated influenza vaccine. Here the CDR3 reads CASSFGRQGPTAGEQYF. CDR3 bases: TGTGCCAGCAGTTTTGGGCGACAGGGGCCAACAGCGGGCGAGCAGTACTTC.